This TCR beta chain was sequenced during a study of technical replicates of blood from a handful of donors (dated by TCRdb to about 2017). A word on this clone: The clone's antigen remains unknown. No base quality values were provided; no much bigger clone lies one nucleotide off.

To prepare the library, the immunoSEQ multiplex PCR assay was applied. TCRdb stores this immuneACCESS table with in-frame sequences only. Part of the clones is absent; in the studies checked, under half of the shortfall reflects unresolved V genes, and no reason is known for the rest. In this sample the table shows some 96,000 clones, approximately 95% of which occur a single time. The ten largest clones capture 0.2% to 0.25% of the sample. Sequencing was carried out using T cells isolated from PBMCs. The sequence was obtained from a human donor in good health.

The DNA sequence is as follows: TGTGCCAGCAGCGTAGAAGGCAGGGATCATGAGCAGTTCTTC. Its protein is CASSVEGRDHEQFF. The chain uses TRBV9 and TRBJ2-1, with a tentative D gene TRBD1 over 5 matching bases. V drops 0 bases and J drops 8 bases, leaving 12 bases in between. CDR1 and CDR2, per the germline V gene, are SGDLS and YYNGEE. The CDR3 contains 14 residues, cysteine and phenylalanine counted. Only the CDR3 part of the read is kept: 42 bases, read in frame from the first base.